Shown below are 19 T cell receptor beta chains from a single sample sequenced in a study of a mutant IDH1 vaccine in newly diagnosed glioma. The time point denotes: week 47, end of study. A 20-mer mutant IDH1 peptide at 300 ug was injected subcutaneously with topical imiquimod. These receptors' antigens are unknown. Here immunoSEQ multiplex PCR was the method, and the copy in TCRdb shows in-frame clones only, minus some. The table lists approximately 60,000 clones, around 86% of them singletons. The source was PBMCs, collected from a glioma patient whose treatment included an IDH1 peptide vaccine. The source of these receptors is a man aged 25 to 45 with glioma.

This rearrangement joins TRBV7-8 to TRBJ1-2; TRBD1 matches at 11 bases. The CDR3 sequence is 15 residues long. Trimming cost V 5 bases and J 3 bases; bases outside gene matches: 5. The germline gives CDR1 SGHVS, CDR2 FQNEAQ. The CDR3 DNA sequence: TGTGCCAGCAGCACGGGACAGGGGGAGGACTATGGCTACACCTTC. It encodes CASSTGQGEDYGYTF.

V is TRBV9 and J is TRBJ1-5; D is uncertain. This CDR3 is 14 amino acids long. Deletions cut 0 bases from V and 0 bases from J, with 4 bases between. The V gene's germline CDR1 is SGDLS and CDR2 YYNGEE. The CDR3 loop is CASSVGASNQPQHF. The CDR3 nucleotides are TGTGCCAGCAGCGTAGGTGCTAGCAATCAGCCCCAGCATTTT.

This clone was found once. This rearrangement joins TRBV5-1 to TRBJ2-5, with TRBD1 identical over 9 bases. Germline assignment: CDR1 SGHRS and CDR2 YFSETQ. The CDR3 runs to 14 residues. Trimming at V came to 4 bases and at J to 6 bases, leaving 7 bases not matched to a gene. The CDR3 nucleotides read TGCGCCAGCAGCCGGGGACAGGGTGGAAAGACCCAGTACTTC. Translated: CASSRGQGGKTQYF.

The CDR3 spells CASSDGSGGRNTIYF. CDR3 DNA: TGTGCCAGCAGTGACGGTTCAGGGGGCAGAAACACCATATATTTT. The rearrangement links TRBV25-1 to TRBJ1-3; 8 nucleotides align to TRBD1. The ends lost 3 bases at V and 5 bases at J; junction bases unmatched: 6. The CDR3 extends over 15 amino acids. Germline V CDR1 and CDR2: MGHDK, SYGVNS.

The chain links TRBV5-4 to TRBJ2-7; 8 bases line up with TRBD1. Germline CDR1 and CDR2: SGHNT and YYREEE (reference sequence). The junction had 5 bases not matched to a gene; V was cut back by 0 bases and J by 6 bases. The CDR3 contains 14 residues. This CDR3 is CASSLGRGPGEQYF. DNA of the CDR3: TGTGCCAGCAGCTTGGGCAGGGGGCCCGGCGAGCAGTACTTC.

This clone was counted between two and nine times. The J gene is TRBJ1-1, the V gene TRBV5-1; 8 bases agree with TRBD1. The CDR3 extends over 13 amino acids. V was pared by 3 bases and J by 10 bases, with 8 bases of the junction left unmatched. Germline CDR1 reads SGHRS; CDR2 reads YFSETQ. The CDR3 protein is CASSYLDRGGAFF. The CDR3 region has the DNA TGCGCCAGCAGCTACCTAGACAGGGGTGGAGCTTTCTTT.

The V gene is TRBV11-2, the J gene TRBJ2-7; TRBD2 is a possible D gene (6 bases). Germline V CDR1 and CDR2: SGHAT, FQNNGV. Trimming removed 2 bases from V and 1 base from J, with 12 bases in between. The CDR3 is 15 residues long. CDR3 in DNA: TGTGCCAGCAGCTTAATCTGGGACTCGTCCTACGAGCAGTACTTC. It is translated as CASSLIWDSSYEQYF. Looking up the rest from reference TRBV11-2 and TRBJ2-7 gives the full variable domain: EAGVAQSPRYKIIEKRQSVAFWCNPISGHATLYWYQQILGQGPKLLIQFQNNGVVDDSQLPKDRFSAERLKGVDSTLKIQPAKLEDSAVYLCASSLIWDSSYEQYFGPGTRLTVT.

The chain couples TRBV7-8 to TRBJ2-7; weak D call: TRBD1 (6 bases). CDR3 length: 15 residues. CDR1 is SGHVS, CDR2 FQNEAQ, per germline. V was cut by 5 bases and J by 2 bases, with 16 bases left in between. CDR3 loop: CASSQGPGAAYEQYF. The CDR3 DNA reads TGTGCCAGCAGCCAGGGGCCAGGGGCGGCCTACGAGCAGTACTTC.

The chain combines TRBV7-6 with TRBJ1-2; the match to TRBD1 covers 8 bases. Germline V gene lookup returns CDR1 SGHVS and CDR2 FNYEAQ. CDR3 length: 16 amino acids. J lost 5 bases, V lost 5 bases, and 13 bases had no gene match. CDR3 sequence: CASSPGTGGRSYGYTF. CDR3 sequence (DNA): TGTGCCAGCAGCCCAGGGACAGGCGGCCGGTCGTATGGCTACACCTTC.

This clone was seen just once. The V and J genes are TRBV4-2 and TRBJ1-6, with a possible D match to TRBD1 (6 bases). The V gene's germline CDR1 is LGHNA and CDR2 YNFKEQ. The V and J ends lost 1 base and 7 bases respectively, with 14 bases between them. The CDR3 has 16 amino acids. The CDR3 DNA is TGTGCCAGCAGCCAAGGGGGAGAGGGGGGGAATTCACCCCTCCACTTT. Its protein is CASSQGGEGGNSPLHF.

The chain links TRBV7-9 to TRBJ1-4, with D perhaps TRBD1 (5 bases). The CDR3 has 14 amino acids. Germline assignment: CDR1 SEHNR and CDR2 FQNEAQ (reference sequence). The V end lost 6 bases, the J end lost 5 bases, and 13 bases lay between the germline ends. Written as DNA, the CDR3 is TGTGCCAGCAGTAACTGGGGGAGGAATGAAAAACTGTTTTTT. Translating gives CASSNWGRNEKLFF.

In DNA, the CDR3 is TGTGCCATCAGTTCCAGGGGGTCTCCCTACGAGCAGTACTTC. It specifies CAISSRGSPYEQYF. This chain connects TRBV10-3 to TRBJ2-7, with 7 nucleotides matching TRBD1. V gave up 5 bases and J gave up 2 bases; unmatched junction bases: 6. Germline CDR1 is ENHRY and CDR2 is SYGVKD. There are 14 residues in the CDR3.

The chain uses TRBV10-2 and TRBJ2-3, with D unresolved. V was clipped by 7 bases and J by 3 bases, with 14 bases between them. The CDR3 has 14 amino acids. Germline loops: CDR1 WSHSY, CDR2 SAAADI. The CDR3 spells CASNEWGRTDTQYF. The CDR3 coding sequence is TGCGCCAGCAACGAGTGGGGAAGGACAGATACGCAGTATTTT.

V usage is TRBV7-8 and J usage is TRBJ2-2, with TRBD2 identical over 11 bases. Germline-derived CDR1 and CDR2 are SGHVS and FQNEAQ. CDR3 size: 18 residues. V was pared by 0 bases and J by 5 bases, with 8 bases of the junction left unmatched. The CDR3 region has the DNA TGTGCCAGCAGCTTAGCGCTAGCGGGGGGCCTGCGGACCGGGGAGCTGTTTTTT. Its translation: CASSLALAGGLRTGELFF.

The chain joins TRBV28 to TRBJ1-2; 9 bases are a match to TRBD1. After removal of 2 bases from V and 11 bases from J, the junction contained 3 bases not matched to a gene. The CDR3 totals 12 residues. The germline gives CDR1 MDHEN, CDR2 SYDVKM. The chain's CDR3 is CASSLMDRGYTF. The CDR3 nucleotides are TGTGCCAGCAGTTTAATGGACAGGGGATACACCTTC.

V usage is TRBV19 and J usage is TRBJ2-5; TRBD2 matches 8 bases. The germline gives CDR1 LNHDA, CDR2 SQIVND (reference sequence). Trimming took 6 bases from V and 5 from J; bases not matched to a gene: 5. The CDR3 length is 13 residues. In DNA form, the CDR3 reads TGTGCCAGTAGCGGGGGGGCCTATGAGACCCAGTACTTC. Translating it yields CASSGGAYETQYF.

V gene TRBV5-1 combines with J gene TRBJ2-7; D gene ambiguous. CDR3 length equals 19 residues. The germline V gene encodes CDR1 SGHRS and CDR2 YFSETQ. Trimming took 6 bases from V and 2 from J, leaving 30 bases between them. The CDR3 DNA sequence: TGCGCCAGCAATTCGGAGACCCCTTTCGATATCCGGGCCACCTACGAGCAGTACTTC. This gives the protein CASNSETPFDIRATYEQYF.

J is TRBJ2-7 and V is TRBV5-1; weak D call: TRBD1 (5 bases). The CDR3 sequence is 14 residues long. Trimming removed 2 bases from V and 6 bases from J, with 15 bases in between. Germline V gives CDR1 SGHRS, CDR2 YFSETQ. CDR3 sequence: CASSLSTVPGEQYF. For the CDR3, the DNA is TGCGCCAGCAGCTTATCGACAGTTCCTGGCGAGCAGTACTTC.

This clone was found a few times. The chain couples TRBV29-1 to TRBJ1-1; D uncertain. CDR1 and CDR2 (germline): SQVTM, ANQGSEA. The CDR3 consists of 12 residues. V was pared by 4 bases and J by 4 bases, with 10 bases between. CDR3 nucleotide sequence: TGCAGCGTTGCTGAAGGAGTCACTGAAGCTTTCTTT. Amino acid sequence: CSVAEGVTEAFF.